Sequencing of this TCR beta chain was carried out in a study of graft-versus-host responses after intestinal transplantation. On the study more broadly: Isolated intestinal, liver-intestinal, or multivisceral transplants were what recipients had. Recipients across the board were started on anti-thymocyte globulin induction, then kept on tacrolimus and steroids for around three years.

Germline V gene data show CDR1 as MNHEY and CDR2 as SMNVEV (reference sequence). V was clipped by 4 bases and J by 1 base, with 7 bases between them. The CDR3 extends over 13 amino acids. General observations from the study: Researchers found GvH clones in recipient marrow, and some showed up first in ileum or blood.

Concerning this clone itself: Antigen specificity is unknown.

The protocol was immunoSEQ multiplex PCR, while the TCRdb copy is restricted to in-frame clones and leaves out a portion. Of around 99,000 clones listed, roughly 91% are singletons. This receptor was taken from a human donor who received an intestinal transplant. The chain is built from TRBV27 and TRBJ1-1; D is unresolved. The sample in question was unstimulated CD8+ T cells sorted from spleen or lymph node cells, obtained before intestinal transplant. The CDR3 spells CASSSTANTEAFF. CDR3 nucleotide sequence: TGTGCCAGCAGTTCTACAGCGAACACTGAAGCTTTCTTT.